The count of the clone carrying this T cell receptor beta chain is one. Repertoires were generated with immunoSEQ multiplex PCR, while TCRdb's copy carries only in-frame clones and drops some. Of 90,000 to 120,000 clones in the sample, about 63% were seen once. This record comes from a study of shared clonotypes between healthy human individuals. The V end lost 3 bases, the J end lost 5 bases, and 24 bases lay between the germline ends. The length of the CDR3 is 17 residues. From germline, CDR1 is SGHRS and CDR2 YFSETQ. V gene TRBV5-1 combines with J gene TRBJ2-7; D assignment may be TRBD1 or TRBD2 (6 bases each). This TCR was recovered from a woman under 40 in good health. The sequencing input was memory CD8+ T cells sorted from blood. The subset is: CD45RO+ cells pooled with CCR7-negative TemRA cells. The CDR3 protein is CASSWPLRGEPSNEQYF. The DNA of the CDR3 is TGCGCCAGCAGCTGGCCCCTAAGGGGGGAGCCGTCCAACGAGCAGTACTTC.